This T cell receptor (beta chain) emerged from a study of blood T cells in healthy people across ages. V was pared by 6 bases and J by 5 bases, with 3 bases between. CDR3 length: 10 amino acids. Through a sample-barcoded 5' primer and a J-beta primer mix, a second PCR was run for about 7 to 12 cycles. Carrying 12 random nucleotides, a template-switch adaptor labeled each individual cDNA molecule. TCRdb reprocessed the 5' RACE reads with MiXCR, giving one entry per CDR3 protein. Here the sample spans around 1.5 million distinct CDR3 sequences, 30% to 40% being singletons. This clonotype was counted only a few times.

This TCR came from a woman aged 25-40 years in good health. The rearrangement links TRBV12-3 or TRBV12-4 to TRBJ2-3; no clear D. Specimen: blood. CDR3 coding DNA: TGTGCCAGCAGAAAAGATACGCAGTATTTT. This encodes CASRKDTQYF.